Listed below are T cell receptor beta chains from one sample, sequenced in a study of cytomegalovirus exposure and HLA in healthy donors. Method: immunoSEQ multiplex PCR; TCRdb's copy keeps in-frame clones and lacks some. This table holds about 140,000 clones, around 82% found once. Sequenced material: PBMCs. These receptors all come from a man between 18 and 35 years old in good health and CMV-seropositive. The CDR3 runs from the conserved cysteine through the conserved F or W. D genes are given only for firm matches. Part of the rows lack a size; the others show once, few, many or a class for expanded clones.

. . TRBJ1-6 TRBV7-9 CASSLSGRWRPPLHF TGTGCCAGCAGCTTATCTGGTCGTTGGCGGCCACCCCTCCACTTT
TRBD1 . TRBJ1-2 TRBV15 CATSPRDRGLSYGYTF TGTGCCACCAGCCCCAGAGACAGGGGTTTGAGCTATGGCTACACCTTC
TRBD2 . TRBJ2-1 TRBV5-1 CASSPTSQRPYNEQFF TGCGCCAGCAGCCCGACTAGCCAACGACCCTACAATGAGCAGTTCTTC
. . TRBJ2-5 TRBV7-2 CASSLVSRGAQYF TGTGCCAGCAGCTTAGTTTCGCGCGGGGCCCAGTACTTC
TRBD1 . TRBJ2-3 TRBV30 CAWSVRGQGMNTQYF TGTGCCTGGAGTGTACGGGGACAGGGTATGAATACGCAGTATTTT
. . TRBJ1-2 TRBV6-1 CASHATGTNYGYTF TGTGCCAGTCATGCTACAGGGACAAACTATGGCTACACCTTC
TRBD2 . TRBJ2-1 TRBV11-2 CASSLFGTSGLRSPEQFF TGTGCCAGCAGCTTATTTGGGACTAGCGGCCTCAGGTCCCCTGAGCAGTTCTTC
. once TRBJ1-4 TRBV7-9 CASSSQRQGSSNEKLFF TGTGCCAGCAGCTCCCAGAGGCAGGGCTCCAGTAATGAAAAACTGTTTTTT
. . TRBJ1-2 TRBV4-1 CASSQGHAGNYGYTF TGCGCCAGCAGCCAAGGCCATGCGGGGAACTATGGCTACACCTTC
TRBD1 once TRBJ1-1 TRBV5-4 CASSLPGTANTEAFF TGTGCCAGCAGCTTACCTGGGACAGCGAACACTGAAGCTTTCTTT
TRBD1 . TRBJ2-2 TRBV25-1 CASWKGTGRTGELFF TGTGCCAGCTGGAAAGGGACAGGGCGGACCGGGGAGCTGTTTTTT
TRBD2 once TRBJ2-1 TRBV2 CASSEAGTSGSVNEQFF TGTGCCAGCAGTGAAGCGGGGACTAGCGGGAGTGTCAATGAGCAGTTCTTC
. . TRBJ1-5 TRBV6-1 CASSGDRENQPQHF TGTGCCAGCAGTGGTGACAGAGAAAATCAGCCCCAGCATTTT
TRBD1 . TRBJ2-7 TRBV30 CAWEPGQANTFSYEQYF TGTGCCTGGGAACCGGGACAGGCTAACACATTCTCCTACGAGCAGTACTTC
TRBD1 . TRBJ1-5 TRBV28 CASSLLTGGEFGNQPQHF TGTGCCAGCAGCTTACTGACAGGGGGCGAGTTTGGCAATCAGCCCCAGCATTTT
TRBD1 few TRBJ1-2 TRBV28 CASSLIGTGRGYGYTF TGTGCCAGCAGCCTCATTGGGACAGGGCGAGGCTATGGCTACACCTTC
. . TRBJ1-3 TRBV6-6 CASSYSALTTDTIYF TGTGCCAGCAGTTACTCGGCCCTTACAACAGACACCATATATTTT
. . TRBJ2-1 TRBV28 CASRLSGKDYNEQFF TGTGCCAGCCGCCTTTCCGGGAAGGATTACAATGAGCAGTTCTTC
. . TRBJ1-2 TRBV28 CASSPPPTNYGYTF TGTGCCAGCAGCCCCCCCCCAACTAACTATGGCTACACCTTC
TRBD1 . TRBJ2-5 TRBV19 CASSRDRGLGETQYF TGTGCCAGTAGTCGCGACAGGGGCCTAGGGGAGACCCAGTACTTC
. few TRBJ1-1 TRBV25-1 CASRTFRGEAFF TGTGCCAGCAGGACATTCAGGGGTGAAGCTTTCTTT
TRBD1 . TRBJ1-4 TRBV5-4 CASSSETGTKEKPFF TGTGCCAGCAGCTCAGAGACAGGGACGAAAGAAAAACCGTTTTTT
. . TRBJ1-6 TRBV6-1 CASNSGRGSPLHF TGTGCCAGCAACTCTGGTCGGGGATCACCCCTCCACTTT
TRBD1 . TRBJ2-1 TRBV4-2 CASSLLGTGIDNEQFF TGTGCCAGCAGCCTACTTGGGACAGGGATCGACAATGAGCAGTTCTTC
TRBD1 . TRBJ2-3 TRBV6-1 CAGSSRDSYTDTQYF TGTGCCGGCAGTAGCCGGGACAGTTACACAGATACGCAGTATTTT
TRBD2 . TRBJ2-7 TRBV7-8 CASSLFGGGYEQYF TGTGCCAGCAGCCTGTTTGGGGGAGGGTACGAGCAGTACTTC
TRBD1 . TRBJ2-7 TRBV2 CASPTGEPYEQYF TGTGCCAGCCCGACAGGGGAGCCCTACGAGCAGTACTTC
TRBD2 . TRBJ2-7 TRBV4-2 CASSHPGGREAGDEQYF TGTGCCAGCAGCCACCCTGGGGGGCGGGAGGCCGGGGACGAGCAGTACTTC
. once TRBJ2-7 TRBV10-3 CAISEEYVSSYEQYF TGTGCCATCAGTGAGGAATACGTTAGCTCCTACGAGCAGTACTTC
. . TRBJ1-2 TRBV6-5 CASSLSLGSYGYTF TGTGCCAGCAGTTTGAGCCTCGGGAGCTATGGCTACACCTTC
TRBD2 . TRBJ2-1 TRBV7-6 CASSLGREMKSYNEQFF TGTGCCAGCAGCTTAGGGCGGGAGATGAAGTCCTACAATGAGCAGTTCTTC
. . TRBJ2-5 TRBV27 CASSPRGGETQYF TGTGCCAGCAGTCCCAGGGGCGGCGAGACCCAGTACTTC
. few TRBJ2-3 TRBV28 CASRGGGGFTDTQYF TGTGCCAGCAGAGGTGGAGGGGGCTTCACAGATACGCAGTATTTT
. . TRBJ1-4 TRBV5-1 CASSLGIDRLREKLFF TGCGCCAGCAGCTTGGGCATCGACCGTCTGAGGGAAAAACTGTTTTTT
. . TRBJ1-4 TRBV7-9 CASSLGRGLGEKLFF TGTGCCAGCAGCTTAGGCCGGGGGTTGGGTGAAAAACTGTTTTTT
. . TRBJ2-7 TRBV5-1 CASSLGGLTYEQYF TGCGCCAGCAGCTTGGGGGGACTGACTTACGAGCAGTACTTC
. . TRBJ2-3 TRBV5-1 CASSLLASFPTDTQYF TGCGCCAGCAGCTTGCTCGCTAGTTTCCCCACAGATACGCAGTATTTT
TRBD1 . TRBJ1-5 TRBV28 CASSLRTGNNQPQHF TGTGCCAGCAGTCTCCGGACAGGGAACAATCAGCCCCAGCATTTT
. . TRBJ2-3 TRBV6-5 CASSIWAGGTDTQYF TGTGCCAGCAGTATTTGGGCTGGTGGCACAGATACGCAGTATTTT
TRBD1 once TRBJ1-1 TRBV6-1 CASSEAAGTGLDTEAFF TGTGCCAGCAGTGAAGCCGCTGGGACAGGGCTCGACACTGAAGCTTTCTTT
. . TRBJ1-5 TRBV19 CASSPTAGWRQPQHF TGTGCCAGTAGCCCAACTGCGGGGTGGAGGCAGCCCCAGCATTTT
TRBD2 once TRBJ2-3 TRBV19 CASSRTSGRPDTQYF TGTGCCAGTAGTAGGACTAGCGGGAGGCCGGATACGCAGTATTTT
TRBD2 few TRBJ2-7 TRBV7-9 CASSLGTSGSYEQYF TGTGCCAGCAGCTTGGGGACTAGCGGGAGCTACGAGCAGTACTTC
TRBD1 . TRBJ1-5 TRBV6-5 CASSDTGVRQPQHF TGTGCCAGCAGCGACACAGGGGTACGGCAGCCCCAGCATTTT
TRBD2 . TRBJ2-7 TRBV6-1 CASRTSGNQREQYF TGTGCCAGCAGGACTAGCGGGAACCAACGCGAGCAGTACTTC
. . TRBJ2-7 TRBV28 CASRLMGHSREQYF TGTGCCAGCAGACTGATGGGGCACAGCCGAGAGCAGTACTTC
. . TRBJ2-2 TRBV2 CASSDTQTGELFF TGTGCCAGCAGTGATACCCAGACCGGGGAGCTGTTTTTT
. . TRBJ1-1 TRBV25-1 CASSRVNTEAFF TGTGCCAGCAGCCGTGTTAACACTGAAGCTTTCTTT
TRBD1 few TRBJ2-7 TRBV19 CASSPWTGRAYEQYF TGTGCCAGTAGTCCCTGGACAGGGCGGGCCTACGAGCAGTACTTC
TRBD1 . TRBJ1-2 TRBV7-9 CASSLASGGHNYGYTF TGTGCCAGCAGCTTAGCTTCAGGGGGTCATAACTATGGCTACACCTTC
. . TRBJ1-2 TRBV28 CASHSGTPSYGYTF TGTGCCAGTCACTCCGGGACACCGAGCTATGGCTACACCTTC
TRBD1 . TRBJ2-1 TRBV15 CATSIRDRAYNEQFF TGTGCCACCAGCATCCGGGACAGGGCCTACAATGAGCAGTTCTTC